These 24 T cell receptor beta chains came from one sample sequenced in a study of blood T cell repertoires in COVID-19. TCRdb keeps only in-frame clones here, not all; method: immunoSEQ multiplex PCR. The repertoire holds approximately 130,000 clones, with 85% to 90% as singletons. Sequencing was done on a sample of peripheral blood. The receptors originated from a human donor in a cohort sampled during active COVID-19.

This sequence joins TRBV9 and TRBJ2-5; TRBD2 agrees at 9 bases. V dropped 1 base and J dropped 2; count of bases not matched to a gene: 6. The germline gives CDR1 SGDLS, CDR2 YYNGEE. The CDR3 covers 16 residues. The CDR3 sequence is CASSVSVAGVQETQYF. CDR3 DNA: TGTGCCAGCAGCGTATCGGTAGCGGGGGTTCAAGAGACCCAGTACTTC.

The V gene is TRBV28, the J gene TRBJ1-6, with D possibly matching TRBD1 (5 bases). Looked up from germline, CDR1 is MDHEN and CDR2 is SYDVKM. The CDR3 extends over 14 amino acids. Trimming took off 4 bases at V and 9 bases at J, with 13 bases between the two ends. CDR3 in DNA: TGTGCCAGCAGTTCACAGGCGCCGGTTTCACCCCTCCACTTT. Protein product: CASSSQAPVSPLHF.

The V gene is TRBV7-2, the J gene TRBJ2-1, with 8 bases that match TRBD2. The CDR3 is made up of 14 amino acids. Trimming took 3 bases from V and 8 from J; bases not matched to a gene: 6. Germline V CDR1 and CDR2: SGHTA, FQGNSA. CDR3 in DNA: TGTGCCAGCAGCTTGAAGCGGGAGAATGATGAGCAGTTCTTC. This sequence encodes CASSLKRENDEQFF.

The genes are TRBV7-9 and TRBJ2-2, with a weak D call TRBD1 (6 bases). The CDR3 is made up of 15 amino acids. Germline values: CDR1 SEHNR, CDR2 FQNEAQ (reference sequence). With 6 bases removed from V and 2 bases from J, the gap between germline ends came to 13 bases. CDR3 nucleotide sequence: TGTGCCAGCAGGCTAACAGGGAAAAACACCGGGGAGCTGTTTTTT. This gives the protein CASRLTGKNTGELFF.

The genes are TRBV9 and TRBJ2-5; D unclear. From germline, CDR1 is SGDLS and CDR2 YYNGEE. Trimming took off 0 bases at V and 2 bases at J, with 5 bases between the two ends. This CDR3 is built from 13 residues. The CDR3: CASSVDFQETQYF. CDR3 DNA sequence: TGTGCCAGCAGCGTAGACTTTCAAGAGACCCAGTACTTC.

A single count supports this clone. This chain uses TRBV5-4 with TRBJ2-2; TRBD2 agrees at 12 bases. CDR1 and CDR2 from the germline V gene are SGHNT and YYREEE (reference sequence). Trimming took 4 bases from V and 6 from J; bases not matched to a gene: 7. The CDR3 consists of 16 residues. The CDR3 loop reads CASSPPGLAGSGELFF. The CDR3 DNA reads TGTGCCAGCAGCCCCCCGGGACTAGCGGGCTCCGGGGAGCTGTTTTTT.

The chain is built from TRBV27 and TRBJ2-1; TRBD2 aligns across 9 bases. The CDR3 runs to 14 residues. Germline lookup yields CDR1 MNHEY and CDR2 SMNVEV (reference sequence). The trim removed 7 bases at V and 9 bases at J, leaving 10 bases unmatched. The CDR3 DNA reads TGTGCCAGCAATAGCGGGAGCCCCTTGGTTGAGCAGTTCTTC. It yields the protein CASNSGSPLVEQFF.

The genes are TRBV19 and TRBJ2-3; D is unclear. From germline, CDR1 is LNHDA and CDR2 SQIVND (reference sequence). This CDR3 comprises 15 residues. With 5 bases removed from V and 6 bases from J, the gap between germline ends came to 18 bases. CDR3 sequence (DNA): TGTGCCAGTAGTTGGTCGGGTGGAATCAAGGATACGCAGTATTTT. Its protein product is CASSWSGGIKDTQYF.

This clone was seen only once. The rearrangement joins TRBV5-5 to TRBJ1-3; TRBD1 is a possible D gene (5 bases). The CDR3 spans 16 residues. Germline lookup yields CDR1 SGHKS and CDR2 YYEKEE (reference sequence). The V and J ends lost 0 bases and 2 bases respectively, with 12 bases between them. The CDR3 DNA follows: TGTGCCAGCAGCTTGGACTTGGTAGGGGCTGGAAACACCATATATTTT. Its translation: CASSLDLVGAGNTIYF.

This rearrangement joins TRBV19 to TRBJ1-4, with 9 bases aligning to TRBD1. V lost 7 bases and J lost 8; bases outside the gene matches: 5. The germline V gene has CDR1 LNHDA and CDR2 SQIVND (reference sequence). The CDR3 is made up of 13 amino acids. CDR3 DNA sequence: TGTGCCAGTAAGAAGGACAGGGGAGAAAAACTGTTTTTT. Its protein is CASKKDRGEKLFF.

This chain joins TRBV9 and TRBJ2-3; no definite D call. Trimming took off 1 base at V and 6 bases at J, with 6 bases between the two ends. The CDR3 runs 12 residues. The germline CDR1 and CDR2 sequences are SGDLS and YYNGEE. The CDR3 spells CASSVNMDTQYF. The CDR3, as DNA: TGTGCCAGCAGCGTAAACATGGATACGCAGTATTTT. The full variable domain, with the rest looked up from reference TRBV9 and TRBJ2-3, is DSGVTQTPKHLITATGQRVTLRCSPRSGDLSVYWYQQSLDQGLQFLIQYYNGEERAKGNILERFSAQQFPDLHSELNLSSLELGDSALYFCASSVNMDTQYFGPGTRLTVL.

This chain joins TRBV11-3 and TRBJ2-1, with 10 bases aligning to TRBD1. The V and J ends lost 3 bases and 9 bases, in that order; junction bases with no gene match: 2. In germline, CDR1 is SGHNT, CDR2 YENEEA. The CDR3 loop spans 13 amino acids. The CDR3 here is CASSLTGGIEQFF. In nucleotides, the CDR3 is TGTGCCAGCAGCTTGACAGGGGGCATTGAGCAGTTCTTC.

The chain combines TRBV19 with TRBJ2-3; 13 nucleotides line up with TRBD2. Per germline, CDR1 LNHDA and CDR2 SQIVND (reference sequence). V gave up 10 bases and J gave up 6 bases; unmatched junction bases: 4. CDR3 length: 13 amino acids. The CDR3 loop reads CATELAGGDTQYF. The CDR3 DNA reads as TGTGCCACCGAACTAGCGGGAGGGGATACGCAGTATTTT.

V gene TRBV7-2 combines with J gene TRBJ1-3; tentative D call: TRBD1 (5 bases). Trimming took off 2 bases at V and 0 bases at J, with 11 bases between the two ends. The CDR3 is 16 amino acids. Germline-derived CDR1 and CDR2 are SGHTA and FQGNSA. The CDR3, as DNA: TGTGCCAGCAGCTTATCAGGGATCGGCTCTGGAAACACCATATATTTT. It codes for CASSLSGIGSGNTIYF.

This clone occurred once. Here the CDR3 DNA reads TGTGCCAGCAGTTTAGTAGCCCGACAGCCTGGCTACACCTTC. Amino acids: CASSLVARQPGYTF. The chain has TRBV27 and TRBJ1-2; possible D gene TRBD1, 5 bases. Trimming left V 2 bases short and J 7 bases short, with 14 bases between. Per germline, CDR1 MNHEY and CDR2 SMNVEV (reference sequence). The CDR3 loop spans 14 amino acids.

This chain joins TRBV5-1 and TRBJ2-5; 7 nucleotides line up with TRBD2. The CDR3 extends over 15 amino acids. V gave up 0 bases and J gave up 5 bases; unmatched junction bases: 7. CDR1 and CDR2 from the germline V gene are SGHRS and YFSETQ. CDR3 DNA sequence: TGCGCCAGCAGCTTGGCAAGGGAGGGCCGGGAGACCCAGTACTTC. Amino acid sequence: CASSLAREGRETQYF.

V is TRBV4-1 and J is TRBJ1-1, with TRBD1 matching 9 bases. This CDR3 has 15 amino acids. Unmatched junction bases numbered 5, after V lost 1 base and J lost 5 bases. CDR1 is MGHRA and CDR2 is YSYEKL in the germline V gene. CDR3 DNA sequence: TGCGCCAGCAGCCAAGTACAGGGGGCGAGTACTGAAGCTTTCTTT. It is translated as CASSQVQGASTEAFF.

The chain uses TRBV10-3 and TRBJ2-3; D remains unclear. From germline, CDR1 is ENHRY and CDR2 SYGVKD. This CDR3 spans 14 amino acids. Trimming removed 5 bases from V and 2 bases from J, with 11 bases in between. The CDR3 loop is CAISRSESTDTQYF. The CDR3 bases are TGTGCCATCAGTCGGAGCGAGTCCACAGATACGCAGTATTTT.

The rearrangement links TRBV19 to TRBJ2-1; D is possibly TRBD2 (6 bases). The V and J ends lost 5 bases and 5 bases respectively, with 19 bases between them. The CDR3 consists of 16 residues. Germline V gene lookup returns CDR1 LNHDA and CDR2 SQIVND (reference sequence). CDR3 protein: CASSVLRRGRDNEQFF. The CDR3, as DNA: TGTGCCAGTAGTGTTCTGAGGCGGGGTAGAGACAATGAGCAGTTCTTC.

This rearrangement joins TRBV5-1 to TRBJ2-1, with a possible D match to TRBD2 (6 bases). There are 15 residues in the CDR3. Trimming stripped 0 bases from V and 6 bases from J, with 13 bases between. CDR1 and CDR2 (germline): SGHRS, YFSETQ. The CDR3 DNA is TGCGCCAGCAGCTTGGCGGCTAGCGATAGCAATGAGCAGTTCTTC. It is translated as CASSLAASDSNEQFF.

This sequence joins TRBV6-2 or TRBV6-3 and TRBJ2-7; no definite D call. Germline V gene lookup returns CDR1 MNHEY and CDR2 SVGEGT. The germline V and J ends were trimmed by 5 bases and 7 bases, with 15 bases remaining between them. This CDR3 has 13 amino acids. The CDR3 loop is CASSPRPTLEQYV. In DNA form, the CDR3 reads TGTGCCAGCAGTCCACGACCCACACTAGAGCAGTACGTC.

This clone was detected only once. The chain is built from TRBV24-1 and TRBJ2-1, with D maybe TRBD1 (6 bases). CDR3 length: 15 amino acids. V lost 9 bases to trimming and J lost 13 bases, with 27 bases between them. From germline, CDR1 is KGHDR and CDR2 SFDVKD. The CDR3 DNA is TGTGCCACCCCGACACATCATTACAGGGTAGAGGGTCAGTTCTTC. Its translation is CATPTHHYRVEGQFF.

Written as DNA, the CDR3 is TGTGCCAGCAGTGACGGGGGGGCGGCTTTCTTT. It translates to CASSDGGAAFF. The rearrangement links TRBV6-4 to TRBJ1-1; D may be TRBD1 (6 bases). Trimming stripped 2 bases from V and 11 bases from J, with 9 bases between. The CDR3 runs 11 residues. Germline loops: CDR1 MRHNA, CDR2 SNTAGT.

In the case of this clone: Other DNA sequences in the sample encode the same CDR3. The chain links TRBV19 to TRBJ1-6; 10 nucleotides agree with TRBD1. The CDR3 spans 13 residues. The germline V gene encodes CDR1 LNHDA and CDR2 SQIVND (reference sequence). V shed 5 bases and J 8 bases; nucleotides not matched to a gene: 0. The CDR3 sequence: CASSGTGDSPLHF. CDR3 nucleotide sequence: TGTGCCAGTAGTGGGACAGGGGATTCACCCCTCCACTTT.